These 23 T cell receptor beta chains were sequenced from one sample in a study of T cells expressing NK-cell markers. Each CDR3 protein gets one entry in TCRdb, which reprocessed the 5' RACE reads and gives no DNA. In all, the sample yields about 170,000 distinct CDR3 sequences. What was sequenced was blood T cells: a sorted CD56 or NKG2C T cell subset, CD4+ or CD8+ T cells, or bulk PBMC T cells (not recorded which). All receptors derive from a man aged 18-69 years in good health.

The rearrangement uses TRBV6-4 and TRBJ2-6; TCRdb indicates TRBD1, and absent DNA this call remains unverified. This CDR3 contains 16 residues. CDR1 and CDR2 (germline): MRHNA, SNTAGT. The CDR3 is CASSEDAHSGANVLTF.

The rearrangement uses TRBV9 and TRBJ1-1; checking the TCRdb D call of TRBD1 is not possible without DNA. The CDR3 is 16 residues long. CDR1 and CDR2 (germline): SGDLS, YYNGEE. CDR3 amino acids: CASSANRDSMNTEAFF.

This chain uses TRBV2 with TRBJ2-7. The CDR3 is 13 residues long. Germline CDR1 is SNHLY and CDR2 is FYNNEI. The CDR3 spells CASSEYGTYEQYF. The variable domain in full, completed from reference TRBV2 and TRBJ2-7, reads EPEVTQTPSHQVTQMGQEVILRCVPISNHLYFYWYRQILGQKVEFLVSFYNNEISEKSEIFDDQFSVERPDGSNFTLKIRSTKLEDSAMYFCASSEYGTYEQYFGPGTRLTVT.

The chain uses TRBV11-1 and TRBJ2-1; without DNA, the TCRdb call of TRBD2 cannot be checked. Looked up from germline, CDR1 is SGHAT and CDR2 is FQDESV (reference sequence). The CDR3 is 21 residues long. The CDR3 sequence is CASSLVPSLSDLLGTYNEQFF.

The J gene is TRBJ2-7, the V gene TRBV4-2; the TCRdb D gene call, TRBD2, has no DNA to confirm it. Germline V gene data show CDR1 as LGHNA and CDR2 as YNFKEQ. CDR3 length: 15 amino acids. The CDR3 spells CASSQTSGASYEQYF.

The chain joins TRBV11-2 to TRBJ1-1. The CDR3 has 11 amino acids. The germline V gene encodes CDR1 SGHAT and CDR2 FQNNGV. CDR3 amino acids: CASSHSTEAFF.

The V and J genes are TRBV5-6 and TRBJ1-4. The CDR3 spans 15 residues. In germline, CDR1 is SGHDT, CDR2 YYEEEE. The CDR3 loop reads CASSLQPATNEKLFF.

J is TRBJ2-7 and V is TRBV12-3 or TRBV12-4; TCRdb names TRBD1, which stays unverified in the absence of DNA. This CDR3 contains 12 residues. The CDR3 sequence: CASSGDRDEQYF.

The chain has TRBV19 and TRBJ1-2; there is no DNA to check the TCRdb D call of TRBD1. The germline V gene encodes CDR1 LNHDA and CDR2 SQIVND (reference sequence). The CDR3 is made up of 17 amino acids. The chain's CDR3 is CASSMDRGSRFGYGYTF. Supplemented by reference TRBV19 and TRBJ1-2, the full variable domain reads DGGITQSPKYLFRKEGQNVTLSCEQNLNHDAMYWYRQDPGQGLRLIYYSQIVNDFQKGDIAEGYSVSREKKESFPLTVTSAQKNPTAFYLCASSMDRGSRFGYGYTFGSGTRLTVV.

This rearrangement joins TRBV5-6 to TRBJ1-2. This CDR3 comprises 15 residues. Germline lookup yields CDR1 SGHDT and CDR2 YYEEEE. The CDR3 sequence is CASSLNGRQSNGYTF.

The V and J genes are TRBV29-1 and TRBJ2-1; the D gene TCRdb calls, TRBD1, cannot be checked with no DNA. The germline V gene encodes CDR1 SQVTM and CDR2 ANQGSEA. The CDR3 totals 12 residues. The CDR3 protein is CSVGDRRNEQFF.

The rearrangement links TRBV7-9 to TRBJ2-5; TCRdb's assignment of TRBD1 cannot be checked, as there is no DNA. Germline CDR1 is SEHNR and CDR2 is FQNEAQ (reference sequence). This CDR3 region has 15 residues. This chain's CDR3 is CASSFIQGDSETQYF. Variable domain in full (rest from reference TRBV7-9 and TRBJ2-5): DTGVSQNPRHKITKRGQNVTFRCDPISEHNRLYWYRQTLGQGPEFLTYFQNEAQLEKSRLLSDRFSAERPKGSFSTLEIQRTEQGDSAMYLCASSFIQGDSETQYFGPGTRLLVL.

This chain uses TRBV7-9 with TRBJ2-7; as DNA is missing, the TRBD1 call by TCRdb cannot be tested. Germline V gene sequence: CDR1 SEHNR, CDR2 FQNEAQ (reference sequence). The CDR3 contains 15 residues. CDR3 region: CASSLAEGDLGEQYF.

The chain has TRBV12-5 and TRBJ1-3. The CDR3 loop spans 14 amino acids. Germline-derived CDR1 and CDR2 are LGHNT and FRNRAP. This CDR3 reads CASGPYVSGNTIYF.

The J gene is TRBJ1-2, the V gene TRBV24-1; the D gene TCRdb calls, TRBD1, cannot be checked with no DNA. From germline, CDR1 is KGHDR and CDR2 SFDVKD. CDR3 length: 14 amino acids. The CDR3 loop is CATSDPDRGRGYTF.

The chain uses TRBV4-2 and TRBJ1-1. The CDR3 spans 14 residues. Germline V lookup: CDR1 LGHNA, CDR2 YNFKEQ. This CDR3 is CASSQDQGNTEAFF.

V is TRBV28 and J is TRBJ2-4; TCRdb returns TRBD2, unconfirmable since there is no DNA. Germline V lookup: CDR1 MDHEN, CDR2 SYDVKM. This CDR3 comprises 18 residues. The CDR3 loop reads CASSFTVSGGAERNIQYF.

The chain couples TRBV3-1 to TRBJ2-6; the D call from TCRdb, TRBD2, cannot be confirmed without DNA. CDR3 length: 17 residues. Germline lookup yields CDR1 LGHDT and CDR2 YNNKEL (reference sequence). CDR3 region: CASSPWTSGSGANVLTF.

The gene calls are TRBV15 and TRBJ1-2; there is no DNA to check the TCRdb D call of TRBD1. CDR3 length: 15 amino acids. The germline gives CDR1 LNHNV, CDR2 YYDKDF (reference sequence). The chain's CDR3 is CATSSSGGTNYGYTF.

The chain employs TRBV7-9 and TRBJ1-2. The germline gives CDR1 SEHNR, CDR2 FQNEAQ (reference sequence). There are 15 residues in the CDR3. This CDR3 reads CASSPGAARHYGYTF.

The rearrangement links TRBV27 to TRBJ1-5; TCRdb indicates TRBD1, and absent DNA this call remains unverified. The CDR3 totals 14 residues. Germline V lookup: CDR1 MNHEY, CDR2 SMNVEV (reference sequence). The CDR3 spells CASSPGIPNQPQHF.

The CDR3 region is CASSNPRGGRTYEQYF. The rearrangement links TRBV14 to TRBJ2-7; TCRdb's assignment of TRBD1 cannot be checked, as there is no DNA. Germline V lookup: CDR1 SGHDN, CDR2 FVKESK. The length of the CDR3 is 16 residues.

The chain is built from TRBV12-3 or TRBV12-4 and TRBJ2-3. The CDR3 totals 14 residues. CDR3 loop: CASSFFSRWDTQYF.